Below are 19 T cell receptor beta chains sequenced from a single sample in a study of cytomegalovirus exposure and HLA in healthy donors. Primers included in the PCR were 60 Vbeta and 13 Jbeta primers. Clones were read by immunoSEQ multiplex PCR, and TCRdb kept only the in-frame ones, dropping some. The repertoire holds tens of thousands of clones, with more than 75% as singletons. Sequencing was performed on PBMCs. The source of these receptors is a man between 18 and 29 years old in good health and CMV-seronegative.

Only a few counts were recorded for this clone. The same CDR3 is also encoded by other DNA sequences in this sample. This chain joins TRBV7-2 and TRBJ2-5; D gene ambiguous. The V and J ends lost 3 bases and 5 bases respectively, with 4 bases between them. The length of the CDR3 is 11 residues. Germline CDR1 and CDR2: SGHTA and FQGNSA. The CDR3: CASSFSETQYF. In DNA, the CDR3 is TGTGCCAGCAGCTTTAGCGAGACCCAGTACTTC.

The chain couples TRBV5-6 to TRBJ2-3; no firm D call. Trimming removed 1 base from V and 7 bases from J, with 10 bases in between. CDR1 and CDR2 from the germline V gene are SGHDT and YYEEEE. This CDR3 has 13 amino acids. The CDR3 sequence is CASSLSPVHTQYF. As DNA, the CDR3 is TGTGCCAGCAGCTTGTCGCCGGTGCATACGCAGTATTTT. The variable domain in full, with the rest retrieved from reference TRBV5-6 and TRBJ2-3, is DAGVTQSPTHLIKTRGQQVTLRCSPKSGHDTVSWYQQALGQGPQFIFQYYEEEERQRGNFPDRFSGHQFPNYSSELNVNALLLGDSALYLCASSLSPVHTQYFGPGTRLTVL.

The J gene is TRBJ2-7, the V gene TRBV23-1; 8 nucleotides agree with TRBD1. TRBV23-1 is sorted into the ORF group, with uncertain function. This CDR3 region has 12 residues. Losses at the gene ends were 5 bases for V and 3 bases for J; bases not matched to a gene: 0. The CDR3 DNA reads TGCGCCAGCAGTGGACAGGGCTACGAGCAGTACTTC. Its protein is CASSGQGYEQYF.

In this sample, this clone turned up once. The J gene is TRBJ2-7, the V gene TRBV6-6; D not certain. V lost 2 bases, J lost 3 bases, and 14 bases lay in between. This CDR3 contains 15 residues. Per germline, CDR1 MNHNY and CDR2 SVGAGI (reference sequence). For the CDR3, the DNA is TGTGCCAGCAGTTACCCCCCCAGGCCCGTCTACGAGCAGTACTTC. Translation: CASSYPPRPVYEQYF.

V and J are TRBV6-5 and TRBJ1-1; TRBD1 aligns across 7 bases. The CDR3 runs 16 residues. Germline loops: CDR1 MNHEY, CDR2 SVGAGI. The J segment lost 3 bases and the V segment lost 2 bases, leaving 9 bases of the junction unmatched. CDR3 amino acids: CASSYHRGQGDTEAFF. CDR3 in DNA: TGTGCCAGCAGTTACCACCGAGGGCAGGGGGACACTGAAGCTTTCTTT.

CDR3 coding DNA: TGTGCCAGTAGTAAAGGGACAGTAGATGGCTACACCTTC. Translation gives CASSKGTVDGYTF. The rearrangement joins TRBV19 to TRBJ1-2; 7 bases agree with TRBD1. Germline CDR1 is LNHDA and CDR2 is SQIVND (reference sequence). V was pared by 4 bases and J by 6 bases, with 5 bases of the junction left unmatched. CDR3 length equals 13 residues. Supplemented by reference TRBV19 and TRBJ1-2, the full variable domain reads DGGITQSPKYLFRKEGQNVTLSCEQNLNHDAMYWYRQDPGQGLRLIYYSQIVNDFQKGDIAEGYSVSREKKESFPLTVTSAQKNPTAFYLCASSKGTVDGYTFGSGTRLTVV.

This clone has more than one count but fewer than ten. The chain combines TRBV6-5 with TRBJ2-5, with D possibly TRBD2 on 5 matching bases. Germline-derived CDR1 and CDR2 are MNHEY and SVGAGI. V lost 6 bases and J 11 bases, leaving 22 bases between the germline ends. The CDR3 contains 14 residues. CDR3 loop: CASSSVFTSFEQYF. For the CDR3, the DNA is TGTGCCAGCAGCTCCGTGTTCACTAGTTTTGAGCAGTACTTC.

This chain connects TRBV2 to TRBJ2-1; TRBD1 aligns across 9 bases. Germline V gene data show CDR1 as SNHLY and CDR2 as FYNNEI. The V segment lost 5 bases and the J segment 9 bases; nucleotides outside the gene matches: 5. The CDR3 is made up of 13 amino acids. The DNA of the CDR3 is TGTGCCAGCAGTCGACAGGGGGGCGGTGAGCAGTTCTTC. This codes for CASSRQGGGEQFF.

The rearrangement uses TRBV29-1 and TRBJ1-4, with unresolved D. Per germline, CDR1 SQVTM and CDR2 ANQGSEA. The CDR3 has 14 residues. V was shortened by 4 bases and J by 0 bases, with 9 bases between the two germline ends. Written as DNA, the CDR3 is TGCAGCGTTGGGCGAGGTGCAACTAATGAAAAACTGTTTTTT. Translation: CSVGRGATNEKLFF.

The V call is TRBV10-3, the J call TRBJ1-1; D gene uncertain. The CDR3 has 13 residues. V shed 4 bases and J shed 3 bases, with 9 bases lying between them. CDR1 is ENHRY and CDR2 is SYGVKD in the germline V gene. CDR3: CAISVRPDTEAFF. Here the CDR3 DNA reads TGTGCCATCAGTGTACGTCCGGACACTGAAGCTTTCTTT.

The chain uses TRBV4-3 and TRBJ1-6; no clear D gene. The V and J ends lost 8 bases and 4 bases respectively, with 12 bases between them. This CDR3 is 14 amino acids long. Germline assignment: CDR1 LGHNA and CDR2 YSLEER. Written as DNA, the CDR3 is TGCGCCAGCTCGGAGACTTCGTATAATTCACCCCTCCACTTT. Amino acid sequence: CASSETSYNSPLHF.

J is TRBJ2-7 and V is TRBV5-6; 7 nucleotides match TRBD1. In germline, CDR1 is SGHDT, CDR2 YYEEEE. The length of the CDR3 is 14 residues. V shed 0 bases, J shed 5 bases, and the junction held 5 bases outside the gene matches. The CDR3 is CASSLVGGYDEQYF. The CDR3 bases are TGTGCCAGCAGCTTGGTAGGGGGCTACGACGAGCAGTACTTC.

This chain joins TRBV9 and TRBJ2-3, with a possible D match to TRBD1 (6 bases). Looked up from germline, CDR1 is SGDLS and CDR2 is YYNGEE. CDR3 length equals 14 residues. Trimming took off 0 bases at V and 8 bases at J, with 13 bases between the two ends. The CDR3, as DNA: TGTGCCAGCAGCGTAGAGTGGGCAGGGGTTACGCAGTATTTT. It codes for CASSVEWAGVTQYF.

The V and J genes are TRBV30 and TRBJ2-2, with 7 bases identical to TRBD1. CDR3 length: 15 residues. Germline values: CDR1 GTSNPN, CDR2 SVGIG (reference sequence). V lost 0 bases and J lost 4; bases outside the gene matches: 5. The CDR3 coding sequence is TGTGCCTGGAGTGTAGGGGGCTTTGTCACCGGGGAGCTGTTTTTT. It is translated as CAWSVGGFVTGELFF. Together with reference TRBV30 and TRBJ2-2, the CDR3 gives the full variable domain: SQTIHQWPATLVQPVGSPLSLECTVEGTSNPNLYWYRQAAGRGLQLLFYSVGIGQISSEVPQNLSASRPQDRQFILSSKKLLLSDSGFYLCAWSVGGFVTGELFFGEGSRLTVL.

This chain uses TRBV10-3 with TRBJ2-7; no definite D call. The V and J ends lost 11 bases and 5 bases respectively, with 13 bases between them. The CDR3 runs 11 residues. Germline values: CDR1 ENHRY, CDR2 SYGVKD. The CDR3 sequence: CAASIANEQYF. CDR3 DNA: TGTGCCGCGAGTATTGCAAACGAGCAGTACTTC.

The V and J genes are TRBV5-4 and TRBJ1-2, with 10 nucleotides matching TRBD1. V shed 4 bases and J 3 bases; nucleotides not matched to a gene: 3. The CDR3 spans 14 residues. Per germline, CDR1 SGHNT and CDR2 YYREEE (reference sequence). In DNA form, the CDR3 reads TGTGCCAGCAGCCGACAGGGGGCAGACTATGGCTACACCTTC. Protein: CASSRQGADYGYTF.

V and J are TRBV4-1 and TRBJ2-7; D may be TRBD2 (6 bases). The CDR3 runs to 13 residues. Trimming left V 5 bases short and J 3 bases short, with 11 bases between. Germline lookup yields CDR1 MGHRA and CDR2 YSYEKL. CDR3 in amino acids: CASSARDFYEQYF. CDR3 nucleotides: TGCGCCAGCAGCGCGAGGGACTTCTACGAGCAGTACTTC.

The chain recombines TRBV4-3 with TRBJ2-6; D call uncertain. This CDR3 contains 17 residues. Trimming stripped 1 base from V and 0 bases from J, with 10 bases between. CDR1 and CDR2 (germline): LGHNA, YSLEER. The CDR3 here is CASSQGYDNSGANVLTF. CDR3 DNA: TGCGCCAGCAGCCAAGGGTACGACAACTCTGGGGCCAACGTCCTGACTTTC.

This clone showed up just a few times. This chain links TRBV6-5 with TRBJ1-2; D not resolved. V was shortened by 0 bases and J by 0 bases, with 11 bases between the two germline ends. This CDR3 spans 16 amino acids. Germline V lookup: CDR1 MNHEY, CDR2 SVGAGI. The chain's CDR3 is CASSYSPGVANYGYTF. DNA of the CDR3: TGTGCCAGCAGTTACTCGCCCGGGGTAGCTAACTATGGCTACACCTTC.